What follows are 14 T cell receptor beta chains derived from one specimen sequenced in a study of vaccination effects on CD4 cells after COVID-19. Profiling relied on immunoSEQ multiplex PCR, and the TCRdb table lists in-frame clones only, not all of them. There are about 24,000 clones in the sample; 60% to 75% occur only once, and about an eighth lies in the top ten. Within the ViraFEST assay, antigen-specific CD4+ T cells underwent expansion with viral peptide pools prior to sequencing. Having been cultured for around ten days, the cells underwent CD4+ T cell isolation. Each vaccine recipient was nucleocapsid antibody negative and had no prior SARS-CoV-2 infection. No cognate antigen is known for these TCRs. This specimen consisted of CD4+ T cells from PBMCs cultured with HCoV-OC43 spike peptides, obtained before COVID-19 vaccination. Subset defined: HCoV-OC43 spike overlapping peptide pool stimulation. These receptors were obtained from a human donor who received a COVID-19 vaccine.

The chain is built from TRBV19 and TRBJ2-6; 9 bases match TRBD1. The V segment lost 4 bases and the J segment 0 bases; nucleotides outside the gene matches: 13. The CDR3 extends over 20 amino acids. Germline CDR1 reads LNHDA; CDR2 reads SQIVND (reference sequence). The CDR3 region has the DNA TGTGCCAGTAGTACCCTACAGAACAGGGGGCAGGGCTCTGGGGCCAACGTCCTGACTTTC. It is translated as CASSTLQNRGQGSGANVLTF.

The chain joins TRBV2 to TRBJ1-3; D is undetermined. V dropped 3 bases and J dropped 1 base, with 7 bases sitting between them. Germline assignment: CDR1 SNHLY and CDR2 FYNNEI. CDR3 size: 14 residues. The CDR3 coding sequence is TGTGCCAGCAGTGAGCCTCGTTCTGGAAACACCATATATTTT. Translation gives CASSEPRSGNTIYF.

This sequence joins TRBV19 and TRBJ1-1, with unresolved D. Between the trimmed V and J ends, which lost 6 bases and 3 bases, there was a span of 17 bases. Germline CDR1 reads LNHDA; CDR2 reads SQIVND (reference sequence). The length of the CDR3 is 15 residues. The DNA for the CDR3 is TGTGCCAGTAGCTCCTTTTGGAATCGGGACACTGAAGCTTTCTTT. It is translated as CASSSFWNRDTEAFF.

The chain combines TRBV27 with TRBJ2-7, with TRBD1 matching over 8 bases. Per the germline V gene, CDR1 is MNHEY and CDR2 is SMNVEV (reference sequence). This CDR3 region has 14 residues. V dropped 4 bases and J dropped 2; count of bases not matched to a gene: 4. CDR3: CASSSTGVPYEQYF. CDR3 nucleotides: TGTGCCAGCAGTTCGACAGGGGTACCCTACGAGCAGTACTTC.

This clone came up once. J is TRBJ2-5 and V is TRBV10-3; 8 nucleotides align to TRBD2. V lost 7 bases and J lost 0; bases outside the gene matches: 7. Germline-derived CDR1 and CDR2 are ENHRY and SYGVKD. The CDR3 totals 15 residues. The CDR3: CAIKGSRGDQETQYF. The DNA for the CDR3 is TGTGCCATCAAAGGGTCGCGGGGGGACCAAGAGACCCAGTACTTC.

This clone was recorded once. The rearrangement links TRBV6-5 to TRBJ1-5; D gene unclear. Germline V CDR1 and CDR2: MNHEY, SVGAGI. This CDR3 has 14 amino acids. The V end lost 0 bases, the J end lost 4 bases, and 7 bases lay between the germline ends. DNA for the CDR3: TGTGCCAGCAGTTACTCTCAGGTGAATCAGCCCCAGCATTTT. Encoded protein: CASSYSQVNQPQHF.

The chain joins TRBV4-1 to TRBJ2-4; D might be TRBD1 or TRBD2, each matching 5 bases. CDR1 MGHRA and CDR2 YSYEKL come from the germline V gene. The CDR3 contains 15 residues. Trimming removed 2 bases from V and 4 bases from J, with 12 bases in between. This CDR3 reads CASSQPRDGKNIQYF. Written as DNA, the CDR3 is TGCGCCAGCAGCCAACCCCGGGACGGGAAAAACATTCAGTACTTC.

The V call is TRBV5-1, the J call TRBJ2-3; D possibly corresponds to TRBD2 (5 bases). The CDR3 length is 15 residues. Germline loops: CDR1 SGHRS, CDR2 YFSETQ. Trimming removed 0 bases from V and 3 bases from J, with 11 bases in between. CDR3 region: CASSLGNSGTDTQYF. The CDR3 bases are TGCGCCAGCAGCTTGGGGAATTCGGGAACAGATACGCAGTATTTT.

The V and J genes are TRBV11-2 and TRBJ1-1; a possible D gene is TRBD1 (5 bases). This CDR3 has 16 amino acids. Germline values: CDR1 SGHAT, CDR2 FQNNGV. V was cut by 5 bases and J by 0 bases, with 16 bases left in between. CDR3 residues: CASSPTTGLMNTEAFF. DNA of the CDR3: TGTGCCAGCAGCCCTACCACAGGACTCATGAACACTGAAGCTTTCTTT.

The CDR3 nucleotides read TGTGCCTGGAGTACCAGGGTTAATGGGCCCCAGCATTTT. Translation: CAWSTRVNGPQHF. The chain carries TRBV30 and TRBJ1-5; maybe TRBD1 (5 bases). With 2 bases removed from V and 9 bases from J, the gap between germline ends came to 14 bases. The CDR3 has 13 residues. Germline CDR1 reads GTSNPN; CDR2 reads SVGIG (reference sequence).

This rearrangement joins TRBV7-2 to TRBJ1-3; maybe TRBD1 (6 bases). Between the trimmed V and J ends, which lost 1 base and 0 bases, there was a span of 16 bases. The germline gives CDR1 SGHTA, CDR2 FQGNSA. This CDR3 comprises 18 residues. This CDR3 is CASSLDGGLILSGNTIYF. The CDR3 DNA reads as TGTGCCAGCAGCTTAGATGGGGGCCTGATCCTCTCTGGAAACACCATATATTTT.

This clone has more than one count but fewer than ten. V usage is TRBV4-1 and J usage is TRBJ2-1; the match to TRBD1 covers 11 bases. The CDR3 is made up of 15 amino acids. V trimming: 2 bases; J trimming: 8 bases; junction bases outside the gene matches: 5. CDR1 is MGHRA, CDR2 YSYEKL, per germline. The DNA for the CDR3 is TGCGCCAGCAGCCAACACGGACAGGGGGCCGATGAGCAGTTCTTC. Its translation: CASSQHGQGADEQFF.

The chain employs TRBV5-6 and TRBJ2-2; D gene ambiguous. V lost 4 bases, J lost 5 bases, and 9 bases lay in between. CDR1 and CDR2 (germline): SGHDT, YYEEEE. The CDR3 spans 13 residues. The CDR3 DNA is TGTGCCAGCAGCCCTCCCGGGACCGGGGAGCTGTTTTTT. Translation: CASSPPGTGELFF. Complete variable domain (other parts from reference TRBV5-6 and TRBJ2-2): DAGVTQSPTHLIKTRGQQVTLRCSPKSGHDTVSWYQQALGQGPQFIFQYYEEEERQRGNFPDRFSGHQFPNYSSELNVNALLLGDSALYLCASSPPGTGELFFGEGSRLTVL.

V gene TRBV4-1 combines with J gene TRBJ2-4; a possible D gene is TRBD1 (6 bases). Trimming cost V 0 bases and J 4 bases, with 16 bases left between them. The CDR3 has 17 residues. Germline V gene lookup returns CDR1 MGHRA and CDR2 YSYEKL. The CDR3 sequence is CASSQDNQGNQKNIQYF. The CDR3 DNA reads TGCGCCAGCAGCCAAGACAACCAGGGGAATCAGAAAAACATTCAGTACTTC.